This T cell receptor beta chain was recorded in a study of vaccination effects on CD4 cells after COVID-19. Study as a whole: Before any sequencing was done, the ViraFEST assay used viral peptide pools to expand antigen-specific CD4+ T cells.

Sequencing used immunoSEQ multiplex PCR; TCRdb keeps in-frame clones, though not all of them. The sample yields 50,000 to 60,000 clones, approximately 80% seen once. This clone was seen more than once but under ten times. Its cognate antigen is unknown. In germline, CDR1 is SNHLY, CDR2 FYNNEI. The CDR3 extends over 13 amino acids. V was shortened by 8 bases and J by 0 bases, with 9 bases between the two germline ends. Cells that had been cultured for less than 13 days were the source of isolated CD4+ T cells. The clonotype comes from a human donor who received a COVID-19 vaccine. The sequenced sample was CD4+ T cells from PBMCs cultured without peptide, obtained before COVID-19 vaccination. The gene calls are TRBV2 and TRBJ2-3; weak D call: TRBD1 (6 bases). The CDR3 sequence is CASGDTSTDTQYF. The CDR3 DNA reads as TGTGCCAGCGGGGACACGAGCACAGATACGCAGTATTTT.